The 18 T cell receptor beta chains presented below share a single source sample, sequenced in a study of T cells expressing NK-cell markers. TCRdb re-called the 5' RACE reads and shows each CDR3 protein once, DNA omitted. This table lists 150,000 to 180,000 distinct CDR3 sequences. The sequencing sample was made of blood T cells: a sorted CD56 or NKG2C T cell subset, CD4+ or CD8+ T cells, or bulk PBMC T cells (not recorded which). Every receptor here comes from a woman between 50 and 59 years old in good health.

The CDR3 loop reads CASTEPLNTGELFF. The rearrangement links TRBV5-1 to TRBJ2-2. The V gene's germline CDR1 is SGHRS and CDR2 YFSETQ. The CDR3 has 14 amino acids.

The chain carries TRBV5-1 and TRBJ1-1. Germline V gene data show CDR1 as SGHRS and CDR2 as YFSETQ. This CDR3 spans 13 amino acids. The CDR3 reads CASSLSRNTEAFF.

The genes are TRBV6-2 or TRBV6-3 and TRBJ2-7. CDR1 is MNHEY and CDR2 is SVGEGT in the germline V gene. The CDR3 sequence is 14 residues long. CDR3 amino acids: CASSYSSSSYEQYF.

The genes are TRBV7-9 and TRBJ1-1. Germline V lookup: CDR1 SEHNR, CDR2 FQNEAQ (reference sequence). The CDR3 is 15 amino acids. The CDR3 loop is CASSLRTVRNTEAFF.

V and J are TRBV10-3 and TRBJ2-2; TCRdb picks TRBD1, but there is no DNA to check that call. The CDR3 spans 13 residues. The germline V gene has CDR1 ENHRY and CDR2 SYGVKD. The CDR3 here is CAISEGTPGELFF.

The CDR3 protein is CSHSGGPNTGELFF. The V gene is TRBV29-1, the J gene TRBJ2-2; TCRdb indicates TRBD2, and absent DNA this call remains unverified. This CDR3 contains 14 residues. Germline V gene lookup returns CDR1 SQVTM and CDR2 ANQGSEA.

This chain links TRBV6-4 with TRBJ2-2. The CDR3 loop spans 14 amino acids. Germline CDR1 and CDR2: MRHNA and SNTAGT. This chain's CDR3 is CASSDSGDTGELFF.

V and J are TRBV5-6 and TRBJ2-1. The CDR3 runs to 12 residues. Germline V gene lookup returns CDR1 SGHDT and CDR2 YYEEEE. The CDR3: CASSLWGFEQFF.

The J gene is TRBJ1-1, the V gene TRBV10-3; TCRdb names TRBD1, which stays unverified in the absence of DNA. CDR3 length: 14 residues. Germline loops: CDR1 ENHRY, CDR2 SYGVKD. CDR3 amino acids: CAISESWTDTEAFF.

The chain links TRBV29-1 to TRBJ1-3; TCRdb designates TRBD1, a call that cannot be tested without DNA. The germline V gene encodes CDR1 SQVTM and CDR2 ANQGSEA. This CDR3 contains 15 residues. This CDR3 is CSVWGAEVAGNTIYF.

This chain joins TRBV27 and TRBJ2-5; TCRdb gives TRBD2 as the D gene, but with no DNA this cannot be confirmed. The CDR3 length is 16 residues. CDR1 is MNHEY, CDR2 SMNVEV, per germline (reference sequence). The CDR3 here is CASSPLPSEIDGTQYF.

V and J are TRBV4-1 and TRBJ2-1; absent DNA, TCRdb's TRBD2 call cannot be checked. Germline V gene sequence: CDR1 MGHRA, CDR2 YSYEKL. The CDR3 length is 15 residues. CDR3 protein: CASTQGGGHYNEQFF.

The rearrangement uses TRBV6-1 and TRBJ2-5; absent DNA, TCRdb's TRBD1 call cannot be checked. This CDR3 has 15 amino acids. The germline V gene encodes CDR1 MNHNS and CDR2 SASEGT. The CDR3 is CASSEDRGIQETQYF.

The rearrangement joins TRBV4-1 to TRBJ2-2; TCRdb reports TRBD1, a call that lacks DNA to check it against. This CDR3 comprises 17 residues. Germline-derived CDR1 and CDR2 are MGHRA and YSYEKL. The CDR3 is CASSQDIGDRYTGELFF.

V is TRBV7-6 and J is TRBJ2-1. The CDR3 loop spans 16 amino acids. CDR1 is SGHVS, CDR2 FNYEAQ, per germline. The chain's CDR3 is CASSSVVEASYNEQFF.

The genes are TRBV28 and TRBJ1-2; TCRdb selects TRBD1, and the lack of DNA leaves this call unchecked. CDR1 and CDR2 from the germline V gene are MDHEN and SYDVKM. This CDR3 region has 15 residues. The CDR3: CASSLEGQGNYGYTF.

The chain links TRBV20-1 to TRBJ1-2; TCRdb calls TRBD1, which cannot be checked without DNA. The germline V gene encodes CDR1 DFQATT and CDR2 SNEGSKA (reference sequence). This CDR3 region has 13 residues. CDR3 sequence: CSAPDRGIYGYTF.

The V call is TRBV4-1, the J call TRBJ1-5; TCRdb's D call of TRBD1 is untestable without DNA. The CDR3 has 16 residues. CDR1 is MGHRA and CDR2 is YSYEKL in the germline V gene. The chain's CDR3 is CASSQAGEGGNQPQHF.